This T cell receptor (beta chain) was recorded in a study of T cells after yellow fever vaccination (dated by TCRdb to the late 2010s). As for the study more broadly: The SMART-Seq v4 Ultra Low Input RNA kit was used to prepare libraries from fractions with low cell numbers. To follow T-cell clones before and after both primary and booster YFV17D yellow fever vaccination, bulk TCR alpha and beta repertoires underwent longitudinal sequencing. The cohort comprised two healthy male donors, one aged 18 to 29 and one aged 30 to 40 years. Blood was collected at multiple timepoints before and after primary and secondary immunization, and bulk PBMC replicates and cell subsets were isolated.

This specimen's treatment or condition label, per the study, means: live attenuated yellow fever vaccine strain. PBMCs were isolated from peripheral blood using a standard Ficoll-Paque protocol. CD4 and CD8 T-cell fractions were isolated with Dynabeads CD4 and CD8 positive selection kits. TriZol was used to extract RNA from bulk PBMCs, from CD4 and CD8 fractions, and from dextramer-positive and dextramer-negative fractions. The investigation overall reported the following: Because abundant contaminating clonotypes from the bulk population could be contained in FACS-sorted repertoires, computational filtering was required. Most clones expanded after primary vaccination (approximately 96% of CD4 and 88% of CD8) were re-detected after the booster, suggesting that broad memory maintenance occurred. The secondary T-cell response was weaker than the primary response but faster, peaking on day 5 instead of day 15. A small fraction of clonotypes showed up in both the CD4 and CD8 compartments, probably as a result of convergent recombination. Because the study included only a couple of donors, the extent to which the findings can be generalized is limited.

This clonotype has just a few counts. The target of this receptor is not known. The input lacks base qualities; no much larger clone sits a single base away. The instrument given in TCRdb is Illumina NovaSeq 6000. TCR cDNA was synthesized by 5'RACE template switching, which introduced a universal primer site and unique molecular identifiers. cDNA synthesis was primed from both the TCR alpha and TCR beta constant segments. Library amplification used two PCR steps, and the second PCR step added sample barcodes and sequencing adapters. Sequencing of libraries was performed on Illumina HiSeq 2500 (2x100 bp) or NovaSeq (2x150 bp). On the study's bioinformatics: MIGEC was used to demultiplex reads and collapse the reads into UMI consensus sequences, and MiXCR was used for V(D)J alignment. Vaccine-responding clonotypes were defined with edgeR using replicate PBMC samples, requiring FDR below 0.01 and a log2 fold change above 5 up to day 15. CD4 or CD8 identity was assigned to each bulk clonotype according to whether the clonotype was present at higher abundance in the sequenced CD4 repertoire or the sequenced CD8 repertoire. Through fastp at Q25 and MiXCR, TCRdb rebuilt clones from the public reads, retaining in-frame beta chains. A single entry per CDR3 protein holds the most common genes and DNA from its merged rows. TCRdb's processing, not the study's, gives the V and J calls here. This sample holds about 99,000 distinct CDR3 sequences; approximately 5.5% were observed only once. The ten largest clones represent 35% to 45% of the sample.

Sequences LNHNV (CDR1) and YYDKDF (CDR2) are obtained from the germline V gene (reference sequence). Trimming removed 5 bases from V and 8 bases from J; the gene matches leave 10 bases unexplained. The CDR3 numbers 15 residues from cysteine through phenylalanine. The sequence is cut down to CDR3 DNA, 45 bases in frame from base 1. The sequence links TRBV15 to TRBJ2-1; TRBD2 fits 9 bases in the junction. The receptor's source is a man between 18 and 35 years old who received the YFV17D yellow fever vaccine. Sequences were derived from CD8+ T cells sorted from PBMCs, sampled 10 days after the yellow fever booster vaccination. The CDR3 reads CATSPTGGGADEQFF. The nucleotide sequence is given as TGTGCCACCAGCCCCACTGGCGGGGGGGCAGATGAGCAGTTCTTC.